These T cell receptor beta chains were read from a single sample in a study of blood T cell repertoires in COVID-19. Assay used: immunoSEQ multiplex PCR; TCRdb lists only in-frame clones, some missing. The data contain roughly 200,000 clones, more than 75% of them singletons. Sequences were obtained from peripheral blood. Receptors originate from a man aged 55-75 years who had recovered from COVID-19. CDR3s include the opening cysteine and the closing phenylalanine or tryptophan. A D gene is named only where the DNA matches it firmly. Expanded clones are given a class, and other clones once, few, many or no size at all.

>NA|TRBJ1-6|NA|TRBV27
TGTGCCAGCAGCCAGGTCAATTATAATTCACCCCTCCACTTT
CASSQVNYNSPLHF
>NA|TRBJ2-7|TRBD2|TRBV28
TGTGCCAGCACCGGGGGGGTCTACGAGCAGTACTTC
CASTGGVYEQYF
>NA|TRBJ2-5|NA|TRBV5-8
TGTGCCAGCAGCCAGGGGTTTGGGCCCCAAGAGACCCAGTACTTC
CASSQGFGPQETQYF
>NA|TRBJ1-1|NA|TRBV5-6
TGTGCCAGCAGCTTACCCGGTCGGGGGGGTTCTGAAGCTTTCTTT
CASSLPGRGGSEAFF
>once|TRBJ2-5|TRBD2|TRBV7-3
TGTGCCAGCAGCTCTACTAGCGGCCCAGGAGTGACCCAGTACTTC
CASSSTSGPGVTQYF
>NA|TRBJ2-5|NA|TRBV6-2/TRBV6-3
TGTGCCAGCAGTCTCACGACACCTCGAGAGACCCAGTACTTC
CASSLTTPRETQYF
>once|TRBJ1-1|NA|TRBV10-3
TGTGCCATCAGTGAAGAAAAGGGAGTAGCCACCGAAGCTTTCTTT
CAISEEKGVATEAFF
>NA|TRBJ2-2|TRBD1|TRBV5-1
TGCGCCAGCAGGGCAACAGGGGGGACGACCACCGGGGAGCTGTTTTTT
CASRATGGTTTGELFF
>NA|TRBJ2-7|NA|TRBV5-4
TGTGCCAGCAGCTTGGATGTGACCCCAGGAGGGTACGAGCAGTACTTC
CASSLDVTPGGYEQYF
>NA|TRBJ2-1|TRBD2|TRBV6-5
TGTGCCAGCAGTCGAGGGACTAGCGGAACCAATGAGCAGTTCTTC
CASSRGTSGTNEQFF
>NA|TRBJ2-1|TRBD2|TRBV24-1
TGTGCCACCAGTGATCCCAGCGGCGGGAGGGCCCCAGTAAATGAGCAGTTCTTC
CATSDPSGGRAPVNEQFF
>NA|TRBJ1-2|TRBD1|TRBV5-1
TGCGCCAGCAGCTTGGCGATGGGACAGGGATCTGGCTACACCTTC
CASSLAMGQGSGYTF
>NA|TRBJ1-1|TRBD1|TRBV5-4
TGTGCCAGCAGCTTGCGGCAGGGGGTGACTGAAGCTTTCTTT
CASSLRQGVTEAFF
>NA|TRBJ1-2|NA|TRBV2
TGTGCCAGCAGCGACCGGCCAGGTCGGGGCTACACCTTC
CASSDRPGRGYTF
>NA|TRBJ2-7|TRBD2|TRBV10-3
TGTGCCATCAGTGAGCGGGAGGGCCTTTACGAGCAGTACTTC
CAISEREGLYEQYF
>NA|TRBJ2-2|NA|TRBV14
TGTGCCAGCAGCCAACGACTGGACAGCGCCTACACCGGGGAGCTGTTTTTT
CASSQRLDSAYTGELFF
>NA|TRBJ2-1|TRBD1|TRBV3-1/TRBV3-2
TGTGCCAGCAGCCAAGAAGTGACAGGGGGCAATGAGCAGTTCTTC
CASSQEVTGGNEQFF
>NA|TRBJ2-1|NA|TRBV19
TGTGCCAGTAGTATCATGACAGGTAGATACAATGAGCAGTTCTTC
CASSIMTGRYNEQFF
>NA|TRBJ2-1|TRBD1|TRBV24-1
TGTGCCACCAGTGATTTGGACAGGGGGCTTGGTAATGAGCAGTTCTTC
CATSDLDRGLGNEQFF
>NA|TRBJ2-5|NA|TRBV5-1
TGCGCCAGCAGCTCGGGACTAGAGACCCAGTACTTC
CASSSGLETQYF
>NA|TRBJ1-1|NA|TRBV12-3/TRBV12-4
TGTGCCAGCAGTCCCGTCAGGGGCACTGAAGCTTTCTTT
CASSPVRGTEAFF
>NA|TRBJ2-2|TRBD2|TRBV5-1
TGCGCCAGCAGCTTGGTGGTAGCGGGAGCACCCGGGGAGCTGTTTTTT
CASSLVVAGAPGELFF
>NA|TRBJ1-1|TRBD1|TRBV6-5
TGTGCCAGCAGTTCGGGACAGGGGAGGACTGAAGCTTTCTTT
CASSSGQGRTEAFF
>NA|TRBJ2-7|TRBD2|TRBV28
TGTGCCAGCAGGGGAACTGGGACTAGCGGGAGGGCAAAGTACTTC
CASRGTGTSGRAKYF
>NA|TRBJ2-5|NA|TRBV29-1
TGCAGCGTTGACCGAGCGCCCCAGACCCAGTACTTC
CSVDRAPQTQYF
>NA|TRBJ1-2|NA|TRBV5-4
TGTGCCAGCAGCCCCGATTACCCGACAGGCGGGCGCTATGGCTACACCTTC
CASSPDYPTGGRYGYTF
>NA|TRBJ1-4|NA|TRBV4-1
TGCGCCAGCAGAGGGGTTAGTAATGAAAAACTGTTTTTT
CASRGVSNEKLFF
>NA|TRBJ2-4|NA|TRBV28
TGTGCCAGCAGCGGAAACATTCAGTACTTC
CASSGNIQYF
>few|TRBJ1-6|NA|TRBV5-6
TGTGCCAGCAGCTTGGTGGGGGGACCCCTCCACTTT
CASSLVGGPLHF
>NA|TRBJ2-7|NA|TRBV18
TGTGCCAGCTCACCGCGGGACAGTGGGGACCACGAGCAGTACTTC
CASSPRDSGDHEQYF
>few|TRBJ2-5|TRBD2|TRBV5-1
TGCGCCAGCAGACTGGCTAGCGGGGGGCAAGAGACCCAGTACTTC
CASRLASGGQETQYF
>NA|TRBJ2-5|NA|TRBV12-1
TGTGCCAGCCATCTCGGGACTCAGGGTGAAGAGACCCAGTACTTC
CASHLGTQGEETQYF
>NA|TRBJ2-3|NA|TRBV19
TGTGCCAGTAGCCAAAGCACAGATACGCAGTATTTT
CASSQSTDTQYF
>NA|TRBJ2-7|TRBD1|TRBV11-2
TGTGCCAGCAGCTTAGGAGGGGGCCCCTACGAGCAGTACTTC
CASSLGGGPYEQYF
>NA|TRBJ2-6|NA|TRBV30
TGTGCCTGGAGTGGGGGAGGATCTGGGGCCAACGTCCTGACTTTC
CAWSGGGSGANVLTF
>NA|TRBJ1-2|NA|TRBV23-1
TGCGCCAGCAGTCAATCACTTTACGAGCCGCGCGGTAGAAGCTATGGCTACACCTTC
CASSQSLYEPRGRSYGYTF
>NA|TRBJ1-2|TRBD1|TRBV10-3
TGTGCCATCAGGACGGACAGGAAAGGCTCCTGGGGCTACACCTTC
CAIRTDRKGSWGYTF
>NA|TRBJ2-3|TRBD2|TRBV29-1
TGCAGCGTTGAATTCCTAGCGGGGGGCACAGATACGCAGTATTTT
CSVEFLAGGTDTQYF
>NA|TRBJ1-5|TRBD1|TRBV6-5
TGTGCCAGCAGAGAGACAGGGAGCGCTCATCAGCCCCAGCATTTT
CASRETGSAHQPQHF
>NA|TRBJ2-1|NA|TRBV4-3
TGCGCCAGCAGCCAAGAGAGGCAGGGGCGGTATGAGCAGTTCTTC
CASSQERQGRYEQFF
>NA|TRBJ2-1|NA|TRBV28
TGTGCCAGCAGTTGGAGGGACGTAGGTCGGCATGAGCAGTTCTTC
CASSWRDVGRHEQFF
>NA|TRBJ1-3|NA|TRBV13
TGTGCCAGCACCTCTCGGACAGTCTCTGGAAACACCATATATTTT
CASTSRTVSGNTIYF
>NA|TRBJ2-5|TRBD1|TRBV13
TGTGCCAGCAGCTCCTCTACAGGGGTACGGGAGACCCAGTACTTC
CASSSSTGVRETQYF
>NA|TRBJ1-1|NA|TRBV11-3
TGTGCCAGCAGCCTATTAATGAACACTGAAGCTTTCTTT
CASSLLMNTEAFF
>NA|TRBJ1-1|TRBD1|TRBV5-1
TGCGCCAGCAGCACGGGACAGGGGGCGTTGAACACTGAAGCTTTCTTT
CASSTGQGALNTEAFF